A selection of T cell receptor beta chains follows, all from one sample in a study of T-cell memory formation after mild COVID-19. TCRdb reanalysed the 5' RACE reads using MiXCR and keeps one entry per CDR3 protein. The data contain 550,000 to 600,000 distinct CDR3 sequences, approximately 15% of them seen just once; the ten biggest clones take up 8.1%. Sequences were obtained from PBMCs or a T cell subset sorted from them (not recorded which). These receptors all come from an adult woman who had mild COVID-19 (a few samples of this study predate the infection). Cell type and time point are not known. The CDR3 runs from the conserved cysteine through the conserved F or W. The D gene is left open where the match is weak. Some rows mark clone size as missing; the rest say once, few, many or name a class of expanded clone.

J gene,clone size,D gene,V gene,CDR3 DNA,CDR3 protein
TRBJ2-2,few,TRBD2,TRBV4-2,TGTGCCAGCAGCCAGGTTTCTAGCGGCACCGGGGAGCTGTTTTTT,CASSQVSSGTGELFF
TRBJ2-7,NA,TRBD1,TRBV20-1,TGCAGTACCAGACAGGGCTACGAGCAGTACTTC,CSTRQGYEQYF
TRBJ1-2,NA,NA,TRBV7-9,TGTGCCAGCAGCTTAGCGACGTTTAACTATGGCTACACCTTC,CASSLATFNYGYTF
TRBJ2-7,many,NA,TRBV5-6,TGTGCCAGCAGCTTGTCCTACGGCTACTACGAGCAGTACTTC,CASSLSYGYYEQYF
TRBJ1-3,few,NA,TRBV19,TGTGCCAGTAGTCCCGGACAGGGAAACACCATATATTTT,CASSPGQGNTIYF
TRBJ1-1,NA,NA,TRBV5-1,TGCGCCAGCAGCGCTCGTCAGGGGACGACTGAAGCTTTCTTT,CASSARQGTTEAFF
TRBJ2-7,NA,NA,TRBV4-2,TGTGCCAGCAGCCAAGATAACGGTCGGGAGCAGTACTTC,CASSQDNGREQYF
TRBJ2-2,many,NA,TRBV11-2,TGTGCCAGCAGCTTAATCCGGGGAGGCGCCGGGGAGCTGTTTTTT,CASSLIRGGAGELFF
TRBJ1-2,NA,NA,TRBV20-1,TGCAGTGCCCTCTTAGGCTACACCTTC,CSALLGYTF
TRBJ2-5,NA,NA,TRBV6-2/TRBV6-3,TGTGCCAGCAGTTACTCGTCGGGAGCGCTCTCTCGGGAGACCCAGTACTTC,CASSYSSGALSRETQYF
TRBJ2-1,NA,NA,TRBV27,TGTGCCAGCAGTTTCCTTGGGGATCCCAGGGGCAATGAGCAGTTCTTC,CASSFLGDPRGNEQFF
TRBJ1-1,many,NA,TRBV6-2/TRBV6-3,TGTGCCAGCAGTTTGGGCAGGCAGAACACTGAAGCTTTCTTT,CASSLGRQNTEAFF
TRBJ1-1,NA,NA,TRBV5-1,TGCGCCAGCAGCTTGGATGGGGCATGGACTGAAGCTTTCTTT,CASSLDGAWTEAFF
TRBJ2-1,NA,NA,TRBV3-1,TGTGCCAGCAGCCTTTCTAACCTCGGTGAGCAGTTCTTC,CASSLSNLGEQFF
TRBJ2-3,few,TRBD1,TRBV10-3,TGTGCCATCAGGACAGGGGGCACAGATACGCAGTATTTT,CAIRTGGTDTQYF
TRBJ2-2,NA,NA,TRBV6-5,TGTGCCAGCAGTATCGGACAGCTTATCGGGGAGCTGTTTTTT,CASSIGQLIGELFF
TRBJ1-2,few,NA,TRBV5-1,TGCGCCAGCAGCTTGGACTCCACCCGGGGCTATGGCTACACCTTC,CASSLDSTRGYGYTF
TRBJ2-3,few,NA,TRBV7-2,TGTGCCAGCAGCCCGCGACAGGGAGGTAGCACAGATACGCAGTATTTT,CASSPRQGGSTDTQYF
TRBJ2-3,few,NA,TRBV5-1,TGCGCCAGCAGCTTGGCGGGGGCCGAGGGAGATACGCAGTATTTT,CASSLAGAEGDTQYF
TRBJ1-5,few,NA,TRBV7-2,TGTGCCAGCTCGACCAGGGGCAACCAGCCCCAGCATTTT,CASSTRGNQPQHF
TRBJ1-2,few,TRBD1,TRBV7-9,TGTGCCAGCAGCTTCGCGGGGGCAGGGGGAGGCTACACCTTC,CASSFAGAGGGYTF
TRBJ1-5,NA,NA,TRBV6-5,TGTGCCAGCTGGTCAAAGGGACGGTCTCAGCCCCAGCATTTT,CASWSKGRSQPQHF
TRBJ2-3,few,NA,TRBV6-6,TGTGCCAGCAGTTACATTAGGATGGGATCTCGGGTTCTTAGCACAGATACGCAGTATTTT,CASSYIRMGSRVLSTDTQYF
TRBJ1-4,NA,NA,TRBV12-3/TRBV12-4,TGTGCCAGCAGCGCCGGGAGACTTGAAAAACTGTTTTTT,CASSAGRLEKLFF
TRBJ2-7,few,TRBD2,TRBV3-1,TGTGCCAGCAGCCAAATGGGACTAGCGGGAGATGGGCAGTACTTC,CASSQMGLAGDGQYF
TRBJ2-7,few,TRBD1,TRBV2,TGTGCCAGCAGTGAGAGGGCGGACAGGGTTTACGAGCAGTACTTC,CASSERADRVYEQYF
TRBJ2-3,few,NA,TRBV20-1,TGCAGTGCTAGTCGCCCGGAAGGTTCAGATACGCAGTATTTT,CSASRPEGSDTQYF
TRBJ2-7,NA,TRBD2,TRBV12-3/TRBV12-4,TGTGCCAGCAGTTTAGCTAGCGGGGGGTTCTACGAGCAGTACTTC,CASSLASGGFYEQYF
TRBJ1-2,NA,NA,TRBV20-1,TGCAGTGCTCACCACCGTTCTAACTATGGCTACACCTTC,CSAHHRSNYGYTF
TRBJ2-7,NA,NA,TRBV6-5,TGTGCCAGCAGACTGGACAGATCTCATATCTACGAGCAGTACTTC,CASRLDRSHIYEQYF
TRBJ2-5,few,TRBD2,TRBV15,TGTGCCACCAGCTGGGGACTAGCGGCTCAAGAGACCCAGTACTTC,CATSWGLAAQETQYF
TRBJ1-5,few,TRBD1,TRBV10-3,TGTGCCATCAGTGAAGGGACAGTCGGCAATCAGCCCCAGCATTTT,CAISEGTVGNQPQHF
TRBJ2-2,NA,NA,TRBV5-8,TGTGCCAGCAGCTTGGCAGGCTATCGCACCGGGGAGCTGTTTTTT,CASSLAGYRTGELFF
TRBJ1-1,few,NA,TRBV7-8,TGTGCCAGCACCTGGACGGTGAACACTGAAGCTTTCTTT,CASTWTVNTEAFF
TRBJ1-5,NA,TRBD1,TRBV7-9,TGTGCCAGCAGCGCAGGGGGCGGAGGTCAGCCCCAGCATTTT,CASSAGGGGQPQHF
TRBJ2-6,few,NA,TRBV27,TGTGCCAGCAGTTCCGGTGGGGCCAACGTCCTGACTTTC,CASSSGGANVLTF
TRBJ2-3,NA,TRBD1,TRBV24-1,TGTGCCACCAGTGATTATAAAGACAGGGGAAACACAGATACGCAGTATTTT,CATSDYKDRGNTDTQYF